Shown below are 3 T cell receptor beta chains from a single sample sequenced in a study of blood T cell repertoires in COVID-19 (TCRdb year 2020). The protocol used for the library was the immunoSEQ multiplex PCR assay. TCRdb re-hosts the immuneACCESS table, in-frame sequences only. Its copies lack some clones; in the studies checked, an unresolved V gene accounts for under half of them, and the cause for the rest is not known. In this sample the table shows about 85,000 clones, more than 65% of which occur a single time. Around 6.6% of the sample is in the top ten clones. Sequenced sample: peripheral blood. The receptors originated from a man in his 60s with acute or convalescent COVID-19.

This chain connects TRBV4-2 to TRBJ2-2; D uncertain. The ends were cut back, 4 bases at V and 2 bases at J, with 8 bases in the middle. This CDR3 contains 14 residues. Germline V gene lookup returns CDR1 LGHNA and CDR2 YNFKEQ. CDR3 in amino acids: CASSPVTNTGELFF. In nucleotides, the CDR3 is TGTGCCAGCAGCCCAGTTACAAACACCGGGGAGCTGTTTTTT.

With respect to this clone: The same CDR3 can be traced to other DNA sequences in this sample. The rearrangement joins TRBV9 to TRBJ1-5, with D hard to call. Deletions cut 0 bases from V and 3 bases from J, with 10 bases between. In germline, CDR1 is SGDLS, CDR2 YYNGEE. The CDR3 runs 15 residues. CDR3 coding DNA: TGTGCCAGCAGCGTAGACGGAGGCGACAATCAGCCCCAGCATTTT. It translates to CASSVDGGDNQPQHF.

This chain uses TRBV4-1 with TRBJ1-1; possibly TRBD1 for D (6 bases). The CDR3 has 16 amino acids. CDR1 is MGHRA, CDR2 YSYEKL, per germline. V gave up 2 bases and J gave up 2 bases, with 15 bases separating them. CDR3 sequence (DNA): TGCGCCAGCAGCCAAAATCCGGGGACAACCAACACTGAAGCTTTCTTT. Its translation is CASSQNPGTTNTEAFF.